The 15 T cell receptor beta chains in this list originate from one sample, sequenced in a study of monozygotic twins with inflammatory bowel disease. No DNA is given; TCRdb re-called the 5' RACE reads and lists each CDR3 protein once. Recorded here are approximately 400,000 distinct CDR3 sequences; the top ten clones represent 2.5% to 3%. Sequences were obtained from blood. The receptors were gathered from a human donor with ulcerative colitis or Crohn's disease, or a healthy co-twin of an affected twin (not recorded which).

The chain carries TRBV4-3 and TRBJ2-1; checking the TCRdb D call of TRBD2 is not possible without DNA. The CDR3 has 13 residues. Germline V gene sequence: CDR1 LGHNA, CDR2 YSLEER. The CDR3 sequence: CASSQPGLLEQFF.

This chain's CDR3 is CSATDRGSYNEQFF. V usage is TRBV29-1 and J usage is TRBJ2-1. Looked up from germline, CDR1 is SQVTM and CDR2 is ANQGSEA. The CDR3 runs 14 residues.

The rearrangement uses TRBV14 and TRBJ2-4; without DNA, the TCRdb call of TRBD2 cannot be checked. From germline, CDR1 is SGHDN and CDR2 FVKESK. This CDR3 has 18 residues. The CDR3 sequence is CASSQVGGGAPAKNIQYF.

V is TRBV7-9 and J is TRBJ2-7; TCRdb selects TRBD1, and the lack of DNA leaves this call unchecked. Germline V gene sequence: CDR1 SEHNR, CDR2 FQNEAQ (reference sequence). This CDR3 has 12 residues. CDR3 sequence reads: CAASGESYEQYF.

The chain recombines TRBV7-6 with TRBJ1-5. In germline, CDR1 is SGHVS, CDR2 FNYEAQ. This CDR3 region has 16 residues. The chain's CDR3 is CASSASGPAGNQPQHF. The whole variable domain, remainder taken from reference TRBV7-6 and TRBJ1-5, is GAGVSQSPRYKVTKRGQDVALRCDPISGHVSLYWYRQALGQGPEFLTYFNYEAQQDKSGLPNDRFSAERPEGSISTLTIQRTEQRDSAMYRCASSASGPAGNQPQHFGDGTRLSIL.

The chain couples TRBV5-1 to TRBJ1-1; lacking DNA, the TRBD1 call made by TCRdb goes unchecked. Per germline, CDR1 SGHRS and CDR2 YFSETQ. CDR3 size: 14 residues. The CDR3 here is CASSLVSGNAEAFF.

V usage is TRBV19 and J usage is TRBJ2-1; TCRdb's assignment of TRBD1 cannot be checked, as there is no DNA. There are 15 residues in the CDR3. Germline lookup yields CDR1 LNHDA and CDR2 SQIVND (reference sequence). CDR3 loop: CASTLGQTTYNEQFF.

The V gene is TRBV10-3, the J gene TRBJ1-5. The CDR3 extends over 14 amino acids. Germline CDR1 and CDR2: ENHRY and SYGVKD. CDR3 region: CAISRQGGDQPQHF.

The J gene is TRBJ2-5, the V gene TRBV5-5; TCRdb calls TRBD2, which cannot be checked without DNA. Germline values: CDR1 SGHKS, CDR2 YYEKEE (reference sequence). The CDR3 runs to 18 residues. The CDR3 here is CASSLVLTLAGAGETQYF.

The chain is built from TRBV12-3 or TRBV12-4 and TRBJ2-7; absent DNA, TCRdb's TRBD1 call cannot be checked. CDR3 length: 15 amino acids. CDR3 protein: CASRNDRDSLYEQYF.

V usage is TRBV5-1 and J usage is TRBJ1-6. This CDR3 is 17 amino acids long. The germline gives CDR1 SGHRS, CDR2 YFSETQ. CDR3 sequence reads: CASSSRTRTSYNSPLHF.

CDR3 in amino acids: CAISEGSSNQPQHF. This chain links TRBV10-3 with TRBJ1-5. Germline V gives CDR1 ENHRY, CDR2 SYGVKD. The length of the CDR3 is 14 residues.

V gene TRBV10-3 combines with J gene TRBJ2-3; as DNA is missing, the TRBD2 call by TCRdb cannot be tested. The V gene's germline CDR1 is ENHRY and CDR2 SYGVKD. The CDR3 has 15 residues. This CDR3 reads CAISPGAGHTDTQYF.

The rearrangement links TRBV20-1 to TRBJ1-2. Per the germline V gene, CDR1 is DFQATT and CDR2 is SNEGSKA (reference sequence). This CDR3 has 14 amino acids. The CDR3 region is CSARLNGGGDGYTF.

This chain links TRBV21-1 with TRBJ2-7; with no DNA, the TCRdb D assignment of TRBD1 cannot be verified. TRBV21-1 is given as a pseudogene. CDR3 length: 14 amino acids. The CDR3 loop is CASSNGTGASEQYF.